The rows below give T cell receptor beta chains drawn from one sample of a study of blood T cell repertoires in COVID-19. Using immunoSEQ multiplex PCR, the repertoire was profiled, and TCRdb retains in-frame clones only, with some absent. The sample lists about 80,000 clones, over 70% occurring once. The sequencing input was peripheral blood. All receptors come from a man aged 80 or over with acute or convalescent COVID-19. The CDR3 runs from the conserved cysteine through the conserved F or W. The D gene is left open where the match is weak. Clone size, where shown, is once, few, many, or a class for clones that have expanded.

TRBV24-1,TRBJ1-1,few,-,TGTGCCACCAGTGCCGCACAGAACACTGAAGCTTTCTTT,CATSAAQNTEAFF
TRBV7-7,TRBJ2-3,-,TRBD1,TGTGCTAGCAGCAAGGGACAGAGCACAGATACGCAGTATTTT,CASSKGQSTDTQYF
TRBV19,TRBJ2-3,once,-,TGTGCCAGTAGTAGAAGACAGGGCACAGATACGCAGTATTTT,CASSRRQGTDTQYF
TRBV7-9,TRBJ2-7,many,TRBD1,TGTGCCAGCAGCTTACCAGGGACAGGGGCATCCTACGAGCAGTACTTC,CASSLPGTGASYEQYF
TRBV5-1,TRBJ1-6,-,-,TGCGCCAGCAGCTTGGCCCCGACAGCCTATAATTCACCCCTCCACTTT,CASSLAPTAYNSPLHF
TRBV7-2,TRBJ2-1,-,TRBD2,TGTGCCAGCAGCTTAAGTGGCCTTTTGCGGGGGGTCTCCTACAATGAGCAGTTCTTC,CASSLSGLLRGVSYNEQFF
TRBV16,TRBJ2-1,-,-,TGTGCCAGCAGCACCCAGCGCGAGAATGAGCAGTTCTTC,CASSTQRENEQFF
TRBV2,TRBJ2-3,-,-,TGTGCCAGCAGGAGAGGCGAGGGTGGCCTTAGCACAGATACGCAGTATTTT,CASRRGEGGLSTDTQYF
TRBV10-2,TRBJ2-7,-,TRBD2,TGCGCCAGCAGTGGTCCGAAGGACAAAAGATTTAGCGGGGGGTTGCTCGAGCAGTACTTC,CASSGPKDKRFSGGLLEQYF
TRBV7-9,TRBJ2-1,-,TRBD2,TGTGCCAGCAGCCCAAGACTAGCGGGGGCCCGCAATGAGCAGTTCTTC,CASSPRLAGARNEQFF
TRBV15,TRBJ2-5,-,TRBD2,TGTGCCACCAGCAGAGATGGCGGGGGAATCCAAGAGACCCAGTACTTC,CATSRDGGGIQETQYF
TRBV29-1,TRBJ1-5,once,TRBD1,TGCAGCGTCGCTACAGGGGGGGTGAATCAGCCCCAGCATTTT,CSVATGGVNQPQHF
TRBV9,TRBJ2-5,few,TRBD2,TGTGCCAGCAGCGCTGGCGGGGGGGCCGGGGAGACCCAGTACTTC,CASSAGGGAGETQYF
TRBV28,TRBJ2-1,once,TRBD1,TGTGCCAGCAGTTCCTCCGGGACAGGGTCCTACAATGAGCAGTTCTTC,CASSSSGTGSYNEQFF
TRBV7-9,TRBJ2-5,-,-,TGTGCCAGCAGCGGAGGGGACAGCTTAGGGCAAGAGACCCAGTACTTC,CASSGGDSLGQETQYF
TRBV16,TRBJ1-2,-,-,TGTGCCAGCAGCCAATCGGGAGACAACTATGGCTACACCTTC,CASSQSGDNYGYTF
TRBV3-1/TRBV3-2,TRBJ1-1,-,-,TGTGCCAGCAGCCAGAGGGGGGGGAACACTGAAGCTTTCTTT,CASSQRGGNTEAFF
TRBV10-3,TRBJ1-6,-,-,TGTGCCATCAGTGTGGGGGGTAATAATTCACCCCTCCACTTT,CAISVGGNNSPLHF
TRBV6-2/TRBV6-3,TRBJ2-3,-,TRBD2,TGTGCCAGCAGTTCCGGGACTAGCGAGGATACGCAGTATTTT,CASSSGTSEDTQYF
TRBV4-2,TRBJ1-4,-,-,TGTGCCAGCAGCCAAGATGGCGGAAGGGGGGGGGTTGAAAAACTGTTTTTT,CASSQDGGRGGVEKLFF
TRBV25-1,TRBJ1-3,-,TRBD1,TGTGCCAGCAGTCCTGAGGGGGCTCTTAGAAACACCATATATTTT,CASSPEGALRNTIYF
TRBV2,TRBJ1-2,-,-,TGTGCCAGCAGTGAAAGGGGTGGCTACACCTTC,CASSERGGYTF
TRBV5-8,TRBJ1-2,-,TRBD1,TGTGCCAGCACCCGGGGGGACAGGGTAGACTATGGCTACACCTTC,CASTRGDRVDYGYTF
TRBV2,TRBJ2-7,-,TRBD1,TGTGCCAGCAGTGAGGGGACAGGGGCCACCTACGAGCAGTACTTC,CASSEGTGATYEQYF
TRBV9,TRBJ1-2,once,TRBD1,TGTGCCAGCAGCGCGGGACAGGGGCTTTATGGCTACACCTTC,CASSAGQGLYGYTF
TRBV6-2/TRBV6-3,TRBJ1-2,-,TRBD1,TGTGCCAGCAGTTATTCAGGGGGCGAGATAAGTAACTATGGCTACACCTTC,CASSYSGGEISNYGYTF
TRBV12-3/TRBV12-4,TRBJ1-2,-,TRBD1,TGTGCCAGCAGCGGGACAGCTTATGGCTACACCTTC,CASSGTAYGYTF
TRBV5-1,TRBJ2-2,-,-,TGCGCCAGCAGCTTTGGGGGAGGCACCGGGGAGCTGTTTTTT,CASSFGGGTGELFF
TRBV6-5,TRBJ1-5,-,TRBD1,TGTGCCGGAAGGCAGACAGGGCGGAATCAGCCCCAGCATTTT,CAGRQTGRNQPQHF
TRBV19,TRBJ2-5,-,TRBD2,TGTGCCAGTAGTCTGGGGCTAGCGGGGGACAAAGAGACCCAGTACTTC,CASSLGLAGDKETQYF
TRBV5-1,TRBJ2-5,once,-,TGCGCCAGCAATGAAAATACAGGGTTTGGAAGAGAGACCCAGTACTTC,CASNENTGFGRETQYF
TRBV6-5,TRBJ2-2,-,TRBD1,TGTGCCCCTCAGGGGGAGACCGGGGAGCTGTTTTTT,CAPQGETGELFF
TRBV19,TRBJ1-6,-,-,TGTGCCAGTAGTATAGCTCCAGGGGCCTCCTATAATTCACCCCTCCACTTT,CASSIAPGASYNSPLHF
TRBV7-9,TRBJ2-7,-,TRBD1,TGTGCCAGCAGCGGGGACAGGAGATACGAGCAGTACTTC,CASSGDRRYEQYF
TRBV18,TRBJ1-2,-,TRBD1,TGTGCCAGCTCACTCCGACTCCTCGGGACAGGGGACGCTCGGGACTATGGCTACACCTTC,CASSLRLLGTGDARDYGYTF
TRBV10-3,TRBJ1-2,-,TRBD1,TGTGCCATCAGTGAGTCAGTAGCACAGGGGGTCAGGATGGATGGCTACACCTTC,CAISESVAQGVRMDGYTF
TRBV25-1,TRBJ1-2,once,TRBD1,TGTGCCAGCAGTGAGAGGACAGGGCGCGATGGCTACACCTTC,CASSERTGRDGYTF